What follows describes a single T cell receptor (beta chain). Since a much larger clone is just one base distant, this may be a read error. Time point meaning: pre-sensitization, week 0. Treatment reported: therapeutic diphenylcyclopropenone sensitization with weekly scalp DPC. This CDR3 is built from 11 residues. Trimming left V 8 bases short and J 0 bases short, with 5 bases between. From germline, CDR1 is MNHNS and CDR2 SASEGT. MiXCR, run by TCRdb on the RACE reads, gives a single entry per CDR3 protein. Altogether more than 250,000 distinct CDR3 sequences are present, about 9% being singletons, with the ten largest covering approximately 2.3%. This entry is derived from a study of human T cells and chemical hapten exposure.

The TCR originated in a woman between 35 and 50 years old with alopecia areata. Some clones in this sample may be carry-over from other donors' samples. This specimen consisted of whole blood, obtained in connection with sensitization to the hapten diphenylcyclopropenone (DPC). V gene TRBV6-1 combines with J gene TRBJ2-7; D ambiguous. CDR3: CASATSYEQYF. The CDR3 DNA sequence: TGTGCCAGCGCCACCTCCTACGAGCAGTACTTC.